This record looks at one TCR beta chain sequence and its context. The antigen is unknown. Every patient had mismatch repair deficiency by PCR or immunohistochemistry. The data derive from a study of PD-1 blockade in mismatch repair-deficient tumors. Findings and limits, study-wide: Rapid post-treatment expansion, then contraction, generally preceding radiologic response, marked tumor-resident clones.

Profiled with immunoSEQ multiplex PCR; TCRdb holds only in-frame clones, not every one. The data show 90,000 to 130,000 clones, with around 80% seen just once and 4.5% to 5.5% held by the top ten. The CDR3 spans 15 residues. Germline CDR1 is SGHTA and CDR2 is FQGTGA. Unmatched junction bases numbered 6, after V lost 3 bases and J lost 6 bases. This sequence joins TRBV7-3 and TRBJ2-1; TRBD2 matches 9 bases. This receptor was obtained from an adult with mismatch repair-deficient cancer. Sequenced material: peripheral blood, taken about 60 weeks after starting pembrolizumab. The CDR3 DNA sequence: TGTGCCAGCAGCTTGGCGGGAGGGCCCGGCAATGAGCAGTTCTTC. This gives the protein CASSLAGGPGNEQFF.